This TCR beta chain was identified in a study of early T cells in non-severe SARS-CoV-2 infection. This clonotype was seen repeatedly, ten times or more. V was trimmed by 2 bases and J by 7 bases, leaving 3 bases between them. The CDR3 extends over 11 amino acids. CDR1 LGHNA and CDR2 YNFKEQ come from the germline V gene. One entry per CDR3 protein results from TCRdb running MiXCR on the 5' RACE reads. The repertoire holds fewer than 50,000 distinct CDR3 sequences, with around 6.5% as singletons. The source material was whole blood, sampled at baseline. The source is an adult who was a healthcare worker with PCR-confirmed SARS-CoV-2 infection or an uninfected control (not recorded which). The J gene is TRBJ2-1, the V gene TRBV4-2; D is undetermined. Here the CDR3 DNA reads TGTGCCAGCAGCCAAATGAATGAGCAGTTCTTC. This codes for CASSQMNEQFF.